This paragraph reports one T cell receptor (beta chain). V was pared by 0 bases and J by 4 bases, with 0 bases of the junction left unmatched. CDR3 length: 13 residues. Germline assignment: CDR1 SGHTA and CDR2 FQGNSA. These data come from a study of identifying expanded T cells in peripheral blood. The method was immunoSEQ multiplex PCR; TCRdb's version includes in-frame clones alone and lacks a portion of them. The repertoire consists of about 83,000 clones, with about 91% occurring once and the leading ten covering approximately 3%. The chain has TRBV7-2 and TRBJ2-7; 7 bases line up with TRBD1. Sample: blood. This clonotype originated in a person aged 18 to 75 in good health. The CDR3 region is CASSLAQGYEQYF. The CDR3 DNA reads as TGTGCCAGCAGCTTAGCACAGGGGTACGAGCAGTACTTC.